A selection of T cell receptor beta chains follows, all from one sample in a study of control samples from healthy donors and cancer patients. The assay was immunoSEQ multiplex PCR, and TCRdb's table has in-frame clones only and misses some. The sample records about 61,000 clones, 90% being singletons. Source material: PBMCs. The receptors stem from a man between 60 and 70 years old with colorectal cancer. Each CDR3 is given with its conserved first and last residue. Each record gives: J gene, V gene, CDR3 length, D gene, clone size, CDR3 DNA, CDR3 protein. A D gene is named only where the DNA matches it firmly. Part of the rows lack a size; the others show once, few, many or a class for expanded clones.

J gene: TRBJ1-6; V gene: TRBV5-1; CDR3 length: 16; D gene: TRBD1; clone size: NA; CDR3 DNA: TGCGCCAGCAGCTTGGCCGGGACAGGGCTGAATTCACCCCTCCACTTT; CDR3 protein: CASSLAGTGLNSPLHF
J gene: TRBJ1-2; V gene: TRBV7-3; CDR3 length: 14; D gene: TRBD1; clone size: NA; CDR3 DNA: TGTGCCAGCAGCCCCGGACAGGGTACATATGGCTACACCTTC; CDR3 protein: CASSPGQGTYGYTF
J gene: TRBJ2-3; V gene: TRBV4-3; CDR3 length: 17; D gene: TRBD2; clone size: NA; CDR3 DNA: TGCGCCAGCAGCCAAGATGGTTCCAGCGGGGGGGCGGGGACGCAGTATTTT; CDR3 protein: CASSQDGSSGGAGTQYF
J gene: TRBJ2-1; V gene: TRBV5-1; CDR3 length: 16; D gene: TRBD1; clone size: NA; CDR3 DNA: TGCGCCAGCAGCCTGGATGGACAGGGTTTCTACAATGAGCAGTTCTTC; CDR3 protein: CASSLDGQGFYNEQFF
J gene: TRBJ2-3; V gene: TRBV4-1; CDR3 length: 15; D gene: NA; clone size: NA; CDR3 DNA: TGCGCCAGCAGCCAGGGGCGTGGGAGCACAGATACGCAGTATTTT; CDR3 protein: CASSQGRGSTDTQYF
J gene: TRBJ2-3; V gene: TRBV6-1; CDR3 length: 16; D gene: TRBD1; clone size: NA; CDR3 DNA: TGTGCCAGCAGTGAATACAGGGGGCTAGCCACAGATACGCAGTATTTT; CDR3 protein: CASSEYRGLATDTQYF
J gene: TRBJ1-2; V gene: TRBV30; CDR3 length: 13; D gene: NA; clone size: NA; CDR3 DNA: TGTGCCTGGAGCCCAGGGGCTAACTATGGCTACACCTTC; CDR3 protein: CAWSPGANYGYTF
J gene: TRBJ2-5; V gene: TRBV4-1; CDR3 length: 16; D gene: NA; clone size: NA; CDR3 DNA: TGCGCCAGCAGCCAAGATCTGGCAGGTAGTTTTGAGACCCAGTACTTC; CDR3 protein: CASSQDLAGSFETQYF
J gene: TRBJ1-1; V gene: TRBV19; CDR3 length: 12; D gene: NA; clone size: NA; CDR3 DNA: TGTGCCAGTAGCACACGGCACCTTGAAGCTTTCTTT; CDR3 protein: CASSTRHLEAFF
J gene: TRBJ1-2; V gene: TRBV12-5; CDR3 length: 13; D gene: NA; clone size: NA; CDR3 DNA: TGTGCTAGTGGTTCCGATAGATTCTATGGCTACACCTTC; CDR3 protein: CASGSDRFYGYTF
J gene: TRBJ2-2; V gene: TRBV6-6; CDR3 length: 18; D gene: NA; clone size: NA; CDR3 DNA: TGTGCCAGCAGTCCCCCGGTAGGCAGGGGACGTAACACCGGGGAGCTGTTTTTT; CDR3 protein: CASSPPVGRGRNTGELFF
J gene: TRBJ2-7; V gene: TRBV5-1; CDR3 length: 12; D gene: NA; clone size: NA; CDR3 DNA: TGCGCCAGCAGCTTGGACCGGGCCGAGCAGTACTTC; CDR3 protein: CASSLDRAEQYF
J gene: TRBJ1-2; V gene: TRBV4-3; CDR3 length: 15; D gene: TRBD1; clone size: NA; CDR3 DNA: TGCGCCAGCAGCCAAGATCACAACAGGGGGCTTGGCTACACCTTC; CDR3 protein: CASSQDHNRGLGYTF
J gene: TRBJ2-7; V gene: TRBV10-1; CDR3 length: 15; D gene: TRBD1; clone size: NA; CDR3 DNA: TGCGCCAGCAACCGACAGGGCGACCGTACCTACGAGCAGTACTTC; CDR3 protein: CASNRQGDRTYEQYF
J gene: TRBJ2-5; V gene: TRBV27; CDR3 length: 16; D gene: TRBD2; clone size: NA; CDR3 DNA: TGTGCCAGCAGCTCCTTCGAACGGGGGGTCCCCCAGGCCCAGTACTTC; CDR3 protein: CASSSFERGVPQAQYF
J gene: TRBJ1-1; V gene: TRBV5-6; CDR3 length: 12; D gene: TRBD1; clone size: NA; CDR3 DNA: TGTGCCAGCAGCTTTGCGGACAGGAAAGCTTTCTTT; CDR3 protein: CASSFADRKAFF
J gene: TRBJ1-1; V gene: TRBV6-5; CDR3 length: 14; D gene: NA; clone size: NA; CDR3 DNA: TGTGCCAGCCACCCGGGGGTGAGGAACACTGAAGCTTTCTTT; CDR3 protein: CASHPGVRNTEAFF
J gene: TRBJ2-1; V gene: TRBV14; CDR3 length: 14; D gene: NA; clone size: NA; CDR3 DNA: TGTGCCAGCAGCCCGATTGTCGGGGGCCATGAGCAGTTCTTC; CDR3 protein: CASSPIVGGHEQFF
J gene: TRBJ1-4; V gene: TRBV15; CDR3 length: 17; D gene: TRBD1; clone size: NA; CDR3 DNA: TGTGCCACCAGCAGAGTGGGCAGGGGGAGTGGTAATGAAAAACTGTTTTTT; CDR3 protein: CATSRVGRGSGNEKLFF
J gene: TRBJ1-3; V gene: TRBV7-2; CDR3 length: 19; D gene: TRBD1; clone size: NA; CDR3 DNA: TGTGCCAGCAGCCAAAGGGGTCTACGGACAGGAGACTCTGGAAACACCATATATTTT; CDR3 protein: CASSQRGLRTGDSGNTIYF
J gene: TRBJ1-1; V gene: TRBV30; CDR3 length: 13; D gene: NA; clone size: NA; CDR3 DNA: TGTGCCTGGAGAAGGGAGGAGAACACTGAAGCTTTCTTT; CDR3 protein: CAWRREENTEAFF
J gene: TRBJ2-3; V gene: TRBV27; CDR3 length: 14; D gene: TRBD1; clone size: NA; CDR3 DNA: TGTGCCAGCAGTCCGGGACAGACCACAGATACGCAGTATTTT; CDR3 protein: CASSPGQTTDTQYF
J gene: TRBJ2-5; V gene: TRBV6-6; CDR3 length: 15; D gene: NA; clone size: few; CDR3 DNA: TGTGCCAGCAGTCCCCTAGAATTGTTCACGGAGACCCAGTACTTC; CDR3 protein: CASSPLELFTETQYF
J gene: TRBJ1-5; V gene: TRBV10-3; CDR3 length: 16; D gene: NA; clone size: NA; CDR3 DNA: TGTGCCATCAGTGAGTCGGGCAGCCTTAGCAATCAGCCCCAGCATTTT; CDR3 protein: CAISESGSLSNQPQHF
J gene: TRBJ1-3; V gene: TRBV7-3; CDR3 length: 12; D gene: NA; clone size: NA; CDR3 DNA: TGTGCCAGCAGCCTACAGGGAAACACCATATATTTT; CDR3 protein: CASSLQGNTIYF
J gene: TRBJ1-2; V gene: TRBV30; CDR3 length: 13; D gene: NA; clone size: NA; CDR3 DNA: TGTGCCTGGAGTGTACAGACCAACTATGGCTACACCTTC; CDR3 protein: CAWSVQTNYGYTF
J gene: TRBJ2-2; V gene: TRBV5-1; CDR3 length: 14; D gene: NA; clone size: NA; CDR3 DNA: TGCGCCAGCAGCTACGGGGGGAACACCGGGGAGCTGTTTTTT; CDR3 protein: CASSYGGNTGELFF
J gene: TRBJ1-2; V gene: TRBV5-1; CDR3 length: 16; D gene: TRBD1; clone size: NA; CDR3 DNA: TGCGCCAGCAGCCCGGACCCGGGACAGGGCGGCTATGGCTACACCTTC; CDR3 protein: CASSPDPGQGGYGYTF
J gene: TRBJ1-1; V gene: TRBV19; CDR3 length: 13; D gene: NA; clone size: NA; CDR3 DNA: TGTGCCAGTAGTAAGGGCAGGGTCACTGAAGCTTTCTTT; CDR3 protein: CASSKGRVTEAFF
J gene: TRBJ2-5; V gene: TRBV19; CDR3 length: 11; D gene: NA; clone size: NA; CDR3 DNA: TGTGCCAGTGCCAGCCAAGAGACCCAGTACTTC; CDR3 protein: CASASQETQYF
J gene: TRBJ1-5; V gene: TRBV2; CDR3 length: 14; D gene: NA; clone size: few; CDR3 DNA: TGTGCCAGCACCAACCAACGATCCTCGCGGCCCCAGCATTTT; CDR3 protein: CASTNQRSSRPQHF
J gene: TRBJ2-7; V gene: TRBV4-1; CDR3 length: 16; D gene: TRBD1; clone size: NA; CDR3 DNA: TGCGCCAGCAGCCAGAAGGGAGGGACAGGGTTCTACGAGCAGTACTTC; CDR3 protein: CASSQKGGTGFYEQYF
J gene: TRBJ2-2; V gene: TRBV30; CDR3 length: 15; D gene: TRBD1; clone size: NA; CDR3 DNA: TGTGCCTGGAGTCGACAGGGGGCAAGGACCGGGGAGCTGTTTTTT; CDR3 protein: CAWSRQGARTGELFF
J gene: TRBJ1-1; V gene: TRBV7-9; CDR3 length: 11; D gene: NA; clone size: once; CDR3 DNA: TGTGCCAGCAGCCCCACGACTGAAGCTTTCTTT; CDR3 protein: CASSPTTEAFF
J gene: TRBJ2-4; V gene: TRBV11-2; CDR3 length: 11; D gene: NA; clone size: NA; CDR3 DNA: TGTGCCAGCAGCCTCGGACCCATTCAGTACTTC; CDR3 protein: CASSLGPIQYF
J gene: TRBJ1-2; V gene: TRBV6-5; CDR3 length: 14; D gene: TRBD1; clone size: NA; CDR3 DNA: TGTGCCAGCCTAAAGACAGGGGGCAACTATGGCTACACCTTC; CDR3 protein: CASLKTGGNYGYTF
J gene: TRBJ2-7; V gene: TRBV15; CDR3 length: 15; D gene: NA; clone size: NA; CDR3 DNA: TGTGCCACCAGCGGGGGACAAGGCGTCTCCTACGAGCAGTACTTC; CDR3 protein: CATSGGQGVSYEQYF
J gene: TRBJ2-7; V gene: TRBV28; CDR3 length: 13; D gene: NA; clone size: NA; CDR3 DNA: TGTGCCAGCACCCGAGACAGGCCCTACGAGCAGTACTTC; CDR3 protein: CASTRDRPYEQYF
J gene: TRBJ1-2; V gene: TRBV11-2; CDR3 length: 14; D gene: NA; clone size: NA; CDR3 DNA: TGTGCCAGCAGCTTAGCGGGGGCTAGGGATGGCTACACCTTC; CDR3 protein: CASSLAGARDGYTF
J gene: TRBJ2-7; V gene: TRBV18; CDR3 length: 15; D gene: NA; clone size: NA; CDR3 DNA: TGTGCCAGCTCACCAAACGGACTGAACAACTACGAGCAGTACTTC; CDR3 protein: CASSPNGLNNYEQYF
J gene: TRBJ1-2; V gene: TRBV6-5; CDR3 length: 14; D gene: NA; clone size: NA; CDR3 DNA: TGTGCCACTTCATCCCGGGGGGGAAACTATGGCTACACCTTC; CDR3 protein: CATSSRGGNYGYTF
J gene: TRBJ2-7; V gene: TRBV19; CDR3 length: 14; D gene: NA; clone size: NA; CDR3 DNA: TGTGCCAGTAAACCCAGGGCGGGATTCTACGAGCAGTACTTC; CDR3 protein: CASKPRAGFYEQYF
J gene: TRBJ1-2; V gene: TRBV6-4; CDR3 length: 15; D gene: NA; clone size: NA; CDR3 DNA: TGTGCCAGCAGTGACGGCTTTTCAGGCCCATATGGCTACACCTTC; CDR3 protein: CASSDGFSGPYGYTF
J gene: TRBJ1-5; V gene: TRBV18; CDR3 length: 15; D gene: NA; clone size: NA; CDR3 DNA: TGTGCCAGCTCACTGGGGTCAGACTTTAATCAGCCCCAGCATTTT; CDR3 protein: CASSLGSDFNQPQHF
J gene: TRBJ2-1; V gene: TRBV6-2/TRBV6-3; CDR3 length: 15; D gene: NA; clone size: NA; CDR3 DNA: TGTGCCAGCAGTTACGGGGAAAGCTCCTACAATGAGCAGTTCTTC; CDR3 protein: CASSYGESSYNEQFF
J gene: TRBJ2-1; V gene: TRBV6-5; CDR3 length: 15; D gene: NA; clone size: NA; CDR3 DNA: TGTGCCAGCAGGTCGGACTTGAGCTCCTACAATGAGCAGTTCTTC; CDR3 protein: CASRSDLSSYNEQFF
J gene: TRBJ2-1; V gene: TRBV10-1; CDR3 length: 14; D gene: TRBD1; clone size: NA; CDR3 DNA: TGCGCCAGCGCCCCCGACAGGGCCTACAATGAGCAGTTCTTC; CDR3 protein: CASAPDRAYNEQFF
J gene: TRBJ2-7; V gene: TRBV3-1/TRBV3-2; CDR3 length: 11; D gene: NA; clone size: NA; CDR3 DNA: TGTGCCAGCAGCCAATGGTACGAGCAGTACTTC; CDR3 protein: CASSQWYEQYF
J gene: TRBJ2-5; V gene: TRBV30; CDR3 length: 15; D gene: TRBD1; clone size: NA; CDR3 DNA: TGTGCCTGGAGTGGATCGGACAGGGTTGGAGAGACCCAGTACTTC; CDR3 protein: CAWSGSDRVGETQYF
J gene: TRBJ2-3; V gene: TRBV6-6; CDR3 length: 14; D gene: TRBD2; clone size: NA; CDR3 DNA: TGTGCCACCTCACTAGCGGCTAGCACAGATACGCAGTATTTT; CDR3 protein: CATSLAASTDTQYF
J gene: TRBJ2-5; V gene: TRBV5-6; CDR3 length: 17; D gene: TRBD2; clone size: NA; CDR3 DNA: TGTGCCAGCAGCCGTCGTTTGAGCGGGGGGTTCCAAGAGACCCAGTACTTC; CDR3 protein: CASSRRLSGGFQETQYF
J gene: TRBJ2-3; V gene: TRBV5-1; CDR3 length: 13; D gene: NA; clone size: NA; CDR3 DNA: TGCGCCAGCAGCAGCGCGACCCCGGATACGCAGTATTTT; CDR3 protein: CASSSATPDTQYF
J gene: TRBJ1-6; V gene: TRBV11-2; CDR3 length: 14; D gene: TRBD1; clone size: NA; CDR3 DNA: TGTGCCAGCAGCCGAGACAGGGATTATTCACCCCTCCACTTT; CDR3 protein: CASSRDRDYSPLHF
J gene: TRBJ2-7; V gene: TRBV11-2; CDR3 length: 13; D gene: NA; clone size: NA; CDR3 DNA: TGTGCCAGCAGCTCCGGGACGAGGGGCGAGCAGTACTTC; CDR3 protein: CASSSGTRGEQYF
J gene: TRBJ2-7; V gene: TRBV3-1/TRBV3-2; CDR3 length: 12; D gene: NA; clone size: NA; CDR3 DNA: TGTGCCAGCAGCCAAGTGGGCTACGAGCAGTACTTC; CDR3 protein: CASSQVGYEQYF
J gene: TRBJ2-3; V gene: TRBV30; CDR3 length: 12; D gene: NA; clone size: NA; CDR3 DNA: TGTGCCTGGAGTGTTGATTGGAGTACGCAGTATTTT; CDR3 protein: CAWSVDWSTQYF
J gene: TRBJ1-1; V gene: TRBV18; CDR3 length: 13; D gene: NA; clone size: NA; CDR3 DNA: TGTGCCAGCTCATCGGTCAAGAACACTGAAGCTTTCTTT; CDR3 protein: CASSSVKNTEAFF
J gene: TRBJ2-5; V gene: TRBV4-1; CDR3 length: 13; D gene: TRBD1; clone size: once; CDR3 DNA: TGCGCCACCGGGGACAGGGAGGGTGAGACCCAGTACTTC; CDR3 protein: CATGDREGETQYF
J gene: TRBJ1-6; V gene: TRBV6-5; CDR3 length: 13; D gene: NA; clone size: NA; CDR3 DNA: TGTGCCAGCAGTTATTATAAAGTTTCACCCCTCCACTTT; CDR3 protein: CASSYYKVSPLHF